Listed below are T cell receptor beta chains from one sample, sequenced in a study of blood T cell repertoires in COVID-19. Assay used: immunoSEQ multiplex PCR; TCRdb lists only in-frame clones, some missing. Of 150,000 to 200,000 clones in the sample, 65% to 85% were seen once. The sequenced material came from PBMCs or T cells enriched from blood (not recorded which). These receptors were obtained from a woman in her fifties or sixties who had recovered from COVID-19. Each CDR3 is given with its conserved first and last residue. The order of the fields is V gene, D gene, J gene, clone size, CDR3 DNA, CDR3 protein. The D gene is left open where the match is weak. The size entry is marked missing in some rows and otherwise reads once, few, many or a size class.

>TRBV6-5|TRBD2|TRBJ2-7|-
TGTGCCAGCAGTTACTCGGCGGTAGCGGGAAACTACGAGCAGTACTTC
CASSYSAVAGNYEQYF
>TRBV5-4|TRBD2|TRBJ2-3|-
TGTGCCAGCAGCCCGATACCCTCACTAGCGGGCTCCACAGATACGCAGTATTTT
CASSPIPSLAGSTDTQYF
>TRBV4-2|-|TRBJ1-1|-
TGTGCCAGCAGCCAAGAGGGGCTTATTCTCGGGAACACTGAAGCTTTCTTT
CASSQEGLILGNTEAFF
>TRBV7-9|-|TRBJ2-1|-
TGTGCCAGCAGCTTAGGCGGGGAGCAGTTCTTC
CASSLGGEQFF
>TRBV5-6|-|TRBJ1-5|few
-
CASSSSGQVYQPQHF
>TRBV20-1|TRBD2|TRBJ2-4|-
TGCAGTGCTAGTGGGCTAGCGGGAATGCCTCAGTACTTC
CSASGLAGMPQYF
>TRBV5-8|TRBD2|TRBJ2-3|-
TGTGCCAGCAGCCTGGGACTAGCGAAGAGCACAGATACGCAGTATTTT
CASSLGLAKSTDTQYF
>TRBV4-2|TRBD2|TRBJ2-7|-
TGTGCCAGCAGCCAAGGAGGTAGCGGGAGGCCCTACGAGCAGTACTTC
CASSQGGSGRPYEQYF
>TRBV15|-|TRBJ2-2|-
TGTGCCACCAGCATGTTTAGCGGAGCGAACACCGGGGAGCTGTTTTTT
CATSMFSGANTGELFF
>TRBV28|-|TRBJ1-4|-
TGTGCCAGCAGTTTCGTATCAACGAAGGGGGAAAAACTGTTTTTT
CASSFVSTKGEKLFF
>TRBV28|-|TRBJ1-6|few
TGTGCCAGCAGTTTAAGACAGTATAATTCACCCCTCCACTTT
CASSLRQYNSPLHF
>TRBV11-2|TRBD1|TRBJ2-7|-
TGTGCCAGCAGCTCGATCCTTGGACAGGGCTCCTACGAGCAGTACTTC
CASSSILGQGSYEQYF
>TRBV11-2|-|TRBJ1-1|-
TGTGCCAGCAGCCCAAGTGCGGGGCTTATGAACACTGAAGCTTTCTTT
CASSPSAGLMNTEAFF
>TRBV28|TRBD1|TRBJ1-4|once
TGTGCCAGCAGTTACTACAGGGGGCCGGATGAAAAACTGTTTTTT
CASSYYRGPDEKLFF
>TRBV5-1|TRBD1|TRBJ1-2|-
TGCGCCAGCAGCTTAGGGACAGGGAGCTATGGCTACACCTTC
CASSLGTGSYGYTF
>TRBV7-9|TRBD2|TRBJ2-7|few
TGTGCCAGCACCTTTAGCGGGAGCGGGGTCTACGAGCAGTACTTC
CASTFSGSGVYEQYF
>TRBV10-2|-|TRBJ2-1|once
TGCGCCAGCAGTCCCGCGGATGAGCAGTTCTTC
CASSPADEQFF
>TRBV5-4|TRBD2|TRBJ2-2|-
TGTGCCAGCAGCTTGGCACTAGCGGTGAACACCGGGGAGCTGTTTTTT
CASSLALAVNTGELFF
>TRBV3-1/TRBV3-2|-|TRBJ2-4|-
TGTGCCAGCAGCCAAGATGGAGGTAGAAACATTCAGTACTTC
CASSQDGGRNIQYF
>TRBV11-2|-|TRBJ1-1|-
TGTGCCAGCAGCTTAGTCGGGACACTGAACACTGAAGCTTTCTTT
CASSLVGTLNTEAFF
>TRBV14|TRBD1|TRBJ2-3|-
TGTGCCAGCAGCCAGGGAGGACAGGGGACAGATACGCAGTATTTT
CASSQGGQGTDTQYF
>TRBV6-5|-|TRBJ2-7|-
TGTGCCAGCAGTTACTCACAGGCATACTCCTACGAGCAGTACTTC
CASSYSQAYSYEQYF
>TRBV7-3|-|TRBJ2-1|-
TGTGCCAGCAGCTTAGGAGGGGCCGATGGGCAGTTCTTC
CASSLGGADGQFF
>TRBV6-5|-|TRBJ1-4|-
TGTGCCAGCGTCAGGGATCGAGGTGAAAAACTGTTTTTT
CASVRDRGEKLFF
>TRBV6-5|-|TRBJ2-7|-
TGTGCCAGCAGTACAGGAGGGGACTCCTACGAGCAGTACTTC
CASSTGGDSYEQYF
>TRBV28|TRBD2|TRBJ2-1|once
TGTGCCAGCCGTCCGGGGGGTTCGGATGAGCAGTTCTTC
CASRPGGSDEQFF
>TRBV10-3|-|TRBJ1-5|-
TGTGCCATCAGTGGGAGTCAGGGGCAGCCCCAGCATTTT
CAISGSQGQPQHF
>TRBV11-2|-|TRBJ1-6|-
TGTGCCAGCAGCCTGACAGACTATAATTCACCCCTCCACTTT
CASSLTDYNSPLHF
>TRBV2|-|TRBJ1-5|few
TGTGCCAGCGCCAGGGATAGCAATCAGCCCCAGCATTTT
CASARDSNQPQHF
>TRBV12-3/TRBV12-4|-|TRBJ1-1|-
TGTGCCAGCAGTTTATGGGAGCGGGGAGCTTTCTTT
CASSLWERGAFF
>TRBV27|TRBD1|TRBJ1-6|-
TGTGCCAGCAGTTTAGAGAACAGGGGGAATTCACCCCTCCACTTT
CASSLENRGNSPLHF